The 11 T cell receptor beta chains in this list originate from one sample, sequenced in a study of Graves' ophthalmopathy and Graves' hyperthyroidism. The sequenced template was RNA, covering the TCR beta CDR3 region. Investigators did first-round RT-PCR with HTBI primers, then second-round multiplex PCR. TCRdb fed the multiplex PCR reads into MiXCR, producing one record per CDR3 protein. The data show about 500,000 distinct CDR3 sequences, less than 45% seen once. Sequences were obtained from peripheral blood or thyroid tissue (not recorded which). These receptor sequences come from an adult man with Graves' hyperthyroidism.

This clonotype was counted at least ten times. The chain employs TRBV19 and TRBJ2-7, with unresolved D. V was shortened by 1 base and J by 6 bases, with 10 bases between the two germline ends. The CDR3 has 13 residues. Germline V lookup: CDR1 LNHDA, CDR2 SQIVND (reference sequence). This CDR3 is CASSIGGSSEQYF. The CDR3 bases are TGTGCCAGTAGTATAGGAGGATCCAGCGAGCAGTACTTC.

The chain is built from TRBV10-3 and TRBJ2-3; D is uncertain. V lost 0 bases and J 0 bases, leaving 7 bases between the germline ends. CDR3 length: 15 residues. The germline gives CDR1 ENHRY, CDR2 SYGVKD. In DNA form, the CDR3 reads TGTGCCATCAGTGAGTCGCCAGCTAGCACAGATACGCAGTATTTT. Its protein is CAISESPASTDTQYF.

The chain employs TRBV15 and TRBJ2-6; weak D call: TRBD1 (6 bases). CDR1 and CDR2 (germline): LNHNV, YYDKDF (reference sequence). Trimming took off 0 bases at V and 0 bases at J, with 12 bases between the two ends. The CDR3 has 18 amino acids. CDR3 region: CATSRDRAGDSGANVLTF. The DNA of the CDR3 is TGTGCCACCAGCAGAGATAGGGCAGGGGACTCTGGGGCCAACGTCCTGACTTTC.

This clonotype was counted ten times or more. V is TRBV20-1 and J is TRBJ2-5; D is possibly TRBD2 (5 bases). There are 15 residues in the CDR3. The germline V gene has CDR1 DFQATT and CDR2 SNEGSKA (reference sequence). V lost 0 bases to trimming and J lost 0 bases, with 11 bases between them. Here the CDR3 DNA reads TGCAGTGCTAGAGACGCGGGTGAATACCAAGAGACCCAGTACTTC. Its translation is CSARDAGEYQETQYF.

In its sample, this clonotype was seen many times. The CDR3 nucleotides read TGTGCCAGCACCCGAGGTACCTCGGACTACACCTTC. Translated: CASTRGTSDYTF. The gene calls are TRBV7-2 and TRBJ1-2; unclear D gene. This CDR3 contains 12 residues. The ends were cut back, 7 bases at V and 10 bases at J, with 16 bases in the middle. Germline lookup yields CDR1 SGHTA and CDR2 FQGNSA.

This clonotype was observed at least ten times. The chain carries TRBV5-1 and TRBJ2-2; 8 nucleotides line up with TRBD1. CDR3 length equals 15 residues. CDR1 is SGHRS and CDR2 is YFSETQ in the germline V gene. V lost 2 bases and J lost 3; bases outside the gene matches: 3. The CDR3 loop is CASSFQQGDTGELFF. CDR3 bases: TGCGCCAGCAGCTTCCAACAGGGGGACACCGGGGAGCTGTTTTTT.

In this sample, this clonotype turned up many times. The V gene is TRBV7-2, the J gene TRBJ2-5, with 12 positions matching TRBD2. The CDR3 contains 16 residues. V dropped 3 bases and J dropped 7; count of bases not matched to a gene: 9. CDR1 is SGHTA and CDR2 is FQGNSA in the germline V gene. This CDR3 reads CASSLGLAGGYVTQYF. The CDR3 bases are TGTGCCAGCAGCTTGGGCCTAGCGGGGGGGTACGTGACCCAGTACTTC.

This clonotype was seen repeatedly, ten times or more. V is TRBV7-2 and J is TRBJ1-5; possible D gene TRBD1, 5 bases. The V end lost 3 bases, the J end lost 0 bases, and 9 bases lay between the germline ends. Per germline, CDR1 SGHTA and CDR2 FQGNSA. CDR3 size: 15 residues. This CDR3 is CASSFGGGSNQPQHF. The CDR3 DNA reads as TGTGCCAGCAGCTTTGGCGGGGGTAGCAATCAGCCCCAGCATTTT.

The sample holds many counts of this clonotype. V usage is TRBV2 and J usage is TRBJ2-2; perhaps D is TRBD1 or TRBD2 (5 bases each). CDR1 is SNHLY and CDR2 is FYNNEI in the germline V gene. The CDR3 extends over 14 amino acids. With 8 bases removed from V and 1 base from J, the gap between germline ends came to 11 bases. The CDR3 spells CASGGRENTGELFF. CDR3 bases: TGTGCCAGCGGGGGAAGGGAGAACACCGGGGAGCTGTTTTTT.

CDR3 protein: CASSQPGSSGETQYF. The CDR3 DNA sequence: TGCGCCAGCAGCCAACCGGGATCTAGCGGGGAGACCCAGTACTTC. The chain uses TRBV4-3 and TRBJ2-5, with 8 bases fitting TRBD2. V dropped 2 bases and J dropped 5; count of bases not matched to a gene: 7. Germline-derived CDR1 and CDR2 are LGHNA and YSLEER. This CDR3 contains 15 residues.

This clonotype was found a few times. The chain links TRBV24-1 to TRBJ2-5, with 7 bases identical to TRBD1. The CDR3 has 15 residues. With V trimmed by 4 bases and J by 5 bases, 9 bases remained unmatched. The germline CDR1 and CDR2 sequences are KGHDR and SFDVKD. The CDR3 DNA reads as TGTGCCACCAGTGACTCCGGGACAGTGCTGGAGACCCAGTACTTC. Amino acids: CATSDSGTVLETQYF.